The rows below give T cell receptor beta chains drawn from one sample of a study of cytomegalovirus exposure and HLA in healthy donors. Only in-frame clones appear in the TCRdb table, and some are missing; sequencing was by immunoSEQ multiplex PCR. The table records about 200,000 clones, roughly four fifths of them present only once. Sequencing input: PBMCs. Receptor source: a man aged 30 to 39 in good health and CMV-seronegative. Each CDR3 is given with its conserved first and last residue. The order of the fields is V gene, J gene, D gene, clone size, CDR3 DNA, CDR3 protein. A D gene is named only where the DNA matches it firmly. Rows may omit the clone size; those that give it use once, few, many or a size class.

>TRBV19|TRBJ1-5|.|.
TGTGCCAGTAGTATAAGGGGTTGGGGCTCGGGCAATCAGCCCCAGCATTTT
CASSIRGWGSGNQPQHF
>TRBV15|TRBJ1-3|.|.
TGTGCCACCAGCAGATCTAGGGGACAAGGAAACACCATATATTTT
CATSRSRGQGNTIYF
>TRBV19|TRBJ2-7|.|.
TGTGCCAGTAGAACCGAAACAGGGAGCGCCTACGAGCAGTACTTC
CASRTETGSAYEQYF
>TRBV28|TRBJ1-5|.|.
TGTGCCAGCAGTTTAGGACACACCAGCAATCAGCCCCAGCATTTT
CASSLGHTSNQPQHF
>TRBV19|TRBJ1-2|.|few
TGTGCCAGTTCCAGGATGGCGCGGGGCTATGGCTACACCTTC
CASSRMARGYGYTF
>TRBV28|TRBJ2-2|TRBD1|.
TGTGCCAGCAGCCCAGGGGGCGAAATCACCGGGGAGCTGTTTTTT
CASSPGGEITGELFF
>TRBV29-1|TRBJ2-2|TRBD1|.
TGCAGCGTTGAGGGGCAGGGGGCGCGGTCCACCGGGGAGCTGTTTTTT
CSVEGQGARSTGELFF
>TRBV5-1|TRBJ2-1|TRBD2|.
TGCGCCAGCAGTTCGGGACTAGCGGGAGGGCCCTCATCCTACAATGAGCAGTTCTTC
CASSSGLAGGPSSYNEQFF
>TRBV28|TRBJ1-5|.|.
TGTGCCAGCAGTTTGGGAGCAGGGGTAAATCAGCCCCAGCATTTT
CASSLGAGVNQPQHF
>TRBV7-3|TRBJ1-2|TRBD1|once
TGTGCCAGCAGCTCTGGACAGGGATACTATGGCTACACCTTC
CASSSGQGYYGYTF
>TRBV6-5|TRBJ2-5|.|.
TGTGCCAGCAGTTACTCGGGAGTGACCCAAGAGACCCAGTACTTC
CASSYSGVTQETQYF
>TRBV7-2|TRBJ2-7|TRBD2|.
TGTGCCAGCAGCCGGACTAGCGGGAGCTACGAGCAGTACTTC
CASSRTSGSYEQYF
>TRBV28|TRBJ2-4|TRBD2|.
TGTGCCAGCAGTCCAAACTGGCCGACTAGCGGCTCAAAAAACATTCAGTACTTC
CASSPNWPTSGSKNIQYF
>TRBV7-9|TRBJ1-1|.|.
TGTGCCAGCAGGATAACAGGGTCCAACACTGAAGCTTTCTTT
CASRITGSNTEAFF
>TRBV6-1|TRBJ2-2|.|.
TGTGCCAGCAGGGCAGGGACAGGGGAGCTGTTTTTT
CASRAGTGELFF
>TRBV28|TRBJ2-7|.|.
TGTGCCAGCAGTCCCTTAAGGGGGAGGGGCTACGAGCAGTACTTC
CASSPLRGRGYEQYF
>TRBV11-3|TRBJ2-7|TRBD1|.
TGTGCCAGCAGCTTAGAAGAGGGGGCCGAGCAGTACTTC
CASSLEEGAEQYF
>TRBV4-1|TRBJ1-2|.|.
TGCGCCAGCAGCCAAGTCTCCGGGGGGACCTATGGCTACACCTTC
CASSQVSGGTYGYTF
>TRBV6-6|TRBJ2-3|TRBD2|.
TGTGCCAGCAGTTTATCCGGGACTAGCGGGGAAAGGCAGTATTTT
CASSLSGTSGERQYF
>TRBV7-9|TRBJ2-1|TRBD2|.
TGTGCCAGCAGCTATGGCGGGGCGGGGGGCAATGAGCAGTTCTTC
CASSYGGAGGNEQFF
>TRBV7-3|TRBJ2-1|TRBD2|.
TGTGCCAGCAGGCAAACCTTCGGACTAGCGATAAGCGGTTACAATGAGCAGTTCTTC
CASRQTFGLAISGYNEQFF
>TRBV5-1|TRBJ2-4|TRBD1|.
TGCGCCAGCAGCTTGTCGACAGGGAAAAACATTCAGTACTTC
CASSLSTGKNIQYF
>TRBV7-3|TRBJ2-1|.|.
TGTGCCAGCAGCTTAACGGCGGGCAGTTTCGCGCGGAGCTCCTACAATGAGCAGTTCTTC
CASSLTAGSFARSSYNEQFF